A single sample gave rise to the 13 T cell receptor beta chains below, sequenced in a study of T-cell reconstitution after alpha-beta-depleted transplantation in children. Preparing the TCRbeta library involved the use of unique molecular identifiers. TCRdb fed the PCR reads into MiXCR, producing one record per CDR3 protein. In the table there are some 600,000 distinct CDR3 sequences, over 10% of which are singletons. The sample was PBMCs, mostly from graft donor cells, taken 360 days after TCRalphabeta/CD19-depleted stem cell transplant. The receptor source for this set is a male patient under 18 who had a stem cell transplant for acute myeloid leukemia, so the T cells may come from the graft donor.

This clonotype was recorded many times. V and J are TRBV29-1 and TRBJ2-4; 9 bases line up with TRBD1. Per the germline V gene, CDR1 is SQVTM and CDR2 is ANQGSEA. The junction had 7 bases not matched to a gene; V was cut back by 7 bases and J by 0 bases. The CDR3 is made up of 15 amino acids. The CDR3 loop is CSARTGGLAKNIQYF. CDR3 nucleotide sequence: TGCAGCGCCCGAACAGGGGGCCTAGCCAAAAACATTCAGTACTTC.

This clonotype was seen at least ten times. The chain has TRBV29-1 and TRBJ2-2; the D is unclear. The ends were cut back, 5 bases at V and 1 base at J, with 17 bases in the middle. This CDR3 region has 16 residues. The V gene's germline CDR1 is SQVTM and CDR2 ANQGSEA. The CDR3 reads CSVIPLGLGNTGELFF. The CDR3 nucleotides are TGCAGCGTTATTCCCCTGGGCCTAGGGAACACCGGGGAGCTGTTTTTT.

The chain combines TRBV2 with TRBJ2-1, with no clear D. V lost 2 bases and J 9 bases, leaving 11 bases between the germline ends. This CDR3 region has 13 residues. In germline, CDR1 is SNHLY, CDR2 FYNNEI. The CDR3 spells CASSESGFGEQFF. CDR3 bases: TGTGCCAGCAGTGAAAGTGGATTTGGTGAGCAGTTCTTC. The full variable domain, rest sourced from reference TRBV2 and TRBJ2-1, is EPEVTQTPSHQVTQMGQEVILRCVPISNHLYFYWYRQILGQKVEFLVSFYNNEISEKSEIFDDQFSVERPDGSNFTLKIRSTKLEDSAMYFCASSESGFGEQFFGPGTRLTVL.

In its sample, this clonotype was seen a few times. The rearrangement links TRBV24-1 to TRBJ2-1, with D uncertain. Deletions cut 4 bases from V and 9 bases from J, with 6 bases between. The CDR3 is 11 residues long. The germline V gene has CDR1 KGHDR and CDR2 SFDVKD. CDR3 coding DNA: TGTGCCACCAGTGAGCCTCCTGAGCAGTTCTTC. Residues: CATSEPPEQFF.

This clonotype came up many times. This sequence joins TRBV29-1 and TRBJ2-2; TRBD1 matches at 10 bases. CDR3 length equals 14 residues. The germline V gene encodes CDR1 SQVTM and CDR2 ANQGSEA. J lost 5 bases, V lost 7 bases, and 7 bases had no gene match. The CDR3 loop reads CSAGGTGATGELFF. The CDR3 nucleotides read TGCAGCGCTGGGGGGACAGGGGCTACCGGGGAGCTGTTTTTT.

The chain uses TRBV28 and TRBJ2-7, with 7 bases aligning to TRBD2. The CDR3 is 15 amino acids. CDR1 is MDHEN, CDR2 SYDVKM, per germline. V lost 6 bases and J lost 1; bases outside the gene matches: 9. CDR3 DNA: TGTGCCAGCAGCCCCTGGGACTACCGATCCTACGAGCAGTACTTC. Amino acid sequence: CASSPWDYRSYEQYF.

This clonotype showed up many times. The chain employs TRBV5-1 and TRBJ2-1; 9 positions match TRBD2. This CDR3 has 16 residues. The J segment lost 5 bases and the V segment lost 3 bases, leaving 9 bases of the junction unmatched. CDR1 SGHRS and CDR2 YFSETQ come from the germline V gene. The CDR3, as DNA: TGCGCCAGCAGCTCCCTGGGACTAGCTCTCCACAATGAGCAGTTCTTC. Its protein is CASSSLGLALHNEQFF. The variable domain in full, completed from reference TRBV5-1 and TRBJ2-1, reads KAGVTQTPRYLIKTRGQQVTLSCSPISGHRSVSWYQQTPGQGLQFLFEYFSETQRNKGNFPGRFSGRQFSNSRSEMNVSTLELGDSALYLCASSSLGLALHNEQFFGPGTRLTVL.

The CDR3 DNA reads as TGTGCCAGCACCCCCGGTGACCCACTAGCGGGAGAGGACGAGCAGTACTTC. It specifies CASTPGDPLAGEDEQYF. The chain links TRBV28 to TRBJ2-7; 11 bases match TRBD2. Germline CDR1 is MDHEN and CDR2 is SYDVKM. The J segment lost 5 bases and the V segment lost 7 bases, leaving 16 bases of the junction unmatched. This CDR3 region has 17 residues.

In this sample, this clonotype turned up a few times. The V gene is TRBV18, the J gene TRBJ2-3; D assignment may be TRBD1 or TRBD2 (5 bases each). Trimming removed 4 bases from V and 5 bases from J, with 16 bases in between. CDR3 length: 15 residues. Germline V gene data show CDR1 as KGHSH and CDR2 as LQKENI. The CDR3 sequence: CASSRGPPVLDTQYF. The CDR3 DNA is TGTGCCAGCTCACGGGGACCACCGGTGTTAGATACGCAGTATTTT.

The J gene is TRBJ1-4, the V gene TRBV18; 9 nucleotides align to TRBD1. The V and J ends lost 2 bases and 2 bases, in that order; junction bases with no gene match: 9. The germline gives CDR1 KGHSH, CDR2 LQKENI. The CDR3 is made up of 18 amino acids. The CDR3, as DNA: TGTGCCAGCTCACCATACGGACAGGGGATAGGCACTAATGAAAAACTGTTTTTT. Its translation is CASSPYGQGIGTNEKLFF.

This clonotype was counted at least ten times. The V and J genes are TRBV20-1 and TRBJ2-5; D assignment may be TRBD1 or TRBD2 (6 bases each). CDR3 size: 13 residues. Germline loops: CDR1 DFQATT, CDR2 SNEGSKA (reference sequence). Trimming shortened V by 3 bases and J by 4 bases, and 12 bases separated the two germline ends. The CDR3 DNA sequence: TGCAGTGCTAGTAGAGGGGGGCGAGAGACCCAGTACTTC. Amino acids: CSASRGGRETQYF.

This clonotype was found many times. V and J are TRBV10-3 and TRBJ2-7; D might be TRBD1 (7 bases). V was clipped by 6 bases and J by 3 bases, with 18 bases between them. Germline CDR1 reads ENHRY; CDR2 reads SYGVKD. This CDR3 is built from 15 residues. This CDR3 is CAIRDRPGGDYEQYF. In DNA form, the CDR3 reads TGTGCCATCAGGGACAGGCCCGGAGGGGACTACGAGCAGTACTTC.

This clonotype was seen once. The chain combines TRBV5-4 with TRBJ2-7, with D unresolved. This CDR3 contains 16 residues. Trimming removed 3 bases from V and 0 bases from J, with 16 bases in between. Germline loops: CDR1 SGHNT, CDR2 YYREEE (reference sequence). CDR3 sequence: CASSSGPAKASYEQYF. The CDR3 nucleotides read TGTGCCAGCAGCTCCGGGCCCGCCAAGGCCTCCTACGAGCAGTACTTC.